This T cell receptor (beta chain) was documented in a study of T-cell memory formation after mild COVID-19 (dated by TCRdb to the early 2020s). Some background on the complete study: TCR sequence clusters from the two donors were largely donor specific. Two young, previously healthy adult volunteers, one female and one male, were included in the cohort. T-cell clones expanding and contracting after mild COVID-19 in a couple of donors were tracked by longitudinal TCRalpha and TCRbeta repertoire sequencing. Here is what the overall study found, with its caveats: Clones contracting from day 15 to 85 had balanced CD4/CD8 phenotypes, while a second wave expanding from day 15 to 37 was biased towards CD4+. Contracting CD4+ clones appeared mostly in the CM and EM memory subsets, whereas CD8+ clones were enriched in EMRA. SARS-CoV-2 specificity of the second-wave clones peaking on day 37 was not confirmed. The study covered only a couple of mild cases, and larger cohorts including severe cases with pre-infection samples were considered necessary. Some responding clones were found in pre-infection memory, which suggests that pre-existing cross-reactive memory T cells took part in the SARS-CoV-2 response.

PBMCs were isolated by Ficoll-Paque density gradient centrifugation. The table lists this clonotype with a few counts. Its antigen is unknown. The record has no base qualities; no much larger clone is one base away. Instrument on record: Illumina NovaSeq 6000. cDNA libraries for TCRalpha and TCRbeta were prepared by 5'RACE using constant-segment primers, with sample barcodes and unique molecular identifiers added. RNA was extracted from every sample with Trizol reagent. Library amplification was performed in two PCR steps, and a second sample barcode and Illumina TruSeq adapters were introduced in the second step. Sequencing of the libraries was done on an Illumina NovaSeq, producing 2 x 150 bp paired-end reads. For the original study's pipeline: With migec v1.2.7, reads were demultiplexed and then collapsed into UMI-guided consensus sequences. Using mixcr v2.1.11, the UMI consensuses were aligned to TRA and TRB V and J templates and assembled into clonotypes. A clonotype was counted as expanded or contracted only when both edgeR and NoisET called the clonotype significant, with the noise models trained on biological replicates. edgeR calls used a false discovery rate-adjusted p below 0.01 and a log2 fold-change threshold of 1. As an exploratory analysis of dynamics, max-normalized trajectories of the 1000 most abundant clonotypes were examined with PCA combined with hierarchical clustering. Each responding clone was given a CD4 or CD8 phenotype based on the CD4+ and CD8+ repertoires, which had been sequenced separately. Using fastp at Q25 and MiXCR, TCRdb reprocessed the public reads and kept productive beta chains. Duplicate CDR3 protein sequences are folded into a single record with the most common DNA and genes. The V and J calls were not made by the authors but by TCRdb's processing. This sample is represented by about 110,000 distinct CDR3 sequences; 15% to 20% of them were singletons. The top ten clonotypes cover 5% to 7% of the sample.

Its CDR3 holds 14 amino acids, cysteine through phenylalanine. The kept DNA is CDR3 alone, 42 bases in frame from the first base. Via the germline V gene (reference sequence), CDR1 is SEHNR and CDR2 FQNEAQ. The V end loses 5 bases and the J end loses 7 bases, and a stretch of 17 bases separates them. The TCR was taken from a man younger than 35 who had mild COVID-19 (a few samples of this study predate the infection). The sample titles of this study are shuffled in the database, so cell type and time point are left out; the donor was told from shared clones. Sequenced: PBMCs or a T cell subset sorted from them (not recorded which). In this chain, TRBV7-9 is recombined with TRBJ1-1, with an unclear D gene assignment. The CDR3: CASSQQQGGGEAFF. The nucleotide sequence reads TGTGCCAGCAGCCAACAGCAAGGTGGCGGTGAAGCTTTCTTT.